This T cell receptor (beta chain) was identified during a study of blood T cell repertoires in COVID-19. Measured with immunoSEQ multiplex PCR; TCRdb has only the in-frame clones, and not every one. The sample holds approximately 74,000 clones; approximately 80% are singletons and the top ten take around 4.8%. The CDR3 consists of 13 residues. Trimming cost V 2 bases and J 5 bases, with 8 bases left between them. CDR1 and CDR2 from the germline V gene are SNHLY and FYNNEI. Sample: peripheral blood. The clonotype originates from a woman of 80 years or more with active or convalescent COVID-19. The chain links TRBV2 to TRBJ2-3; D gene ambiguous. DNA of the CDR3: TGTGCCAGCAGTGAAAGGTGGAGAGATACGCAGTATTTT. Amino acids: CASSERWRDTQYF.